Sequencing of this T cell receptor beta chain was carried out in a study of cytomegalovirus exposure and HLA in healthy donors. The germline V and J ends were trimmed by 4 bases and 3 bases, with 7 bases remaining between them. The CDR3 spans 13 residues. Germline lookup yields CDR1 LNHDA and CDR2 SQIVND (reference sequence). PCR used 60 Vbeta primers and 13 Jbeta primers. This table comes from immunoSEQ multiplex PCR, and its TCRdb copy is limited to in-frame clones, with some not included. In the table there are 100,000 to 140,000 clones, less than 85% of which are singletons. The sample was PBMCs. The J gene is TRBJ1-5, the V gene TRBV19, with D possibly matching TRBD1 (5 bases). The receptor's source is a middle-aged woman in good health and CMV-seropositive. The CDR3 loop reads CASSTGFNQPQHF. CDR3 coding DNA: TGTGCCAGTAGTACAGGGTTCAATCAGCCCCAGCATTTT.